This entry features one T cell receptor beta chain sequence. Its specificity is not known. The use of a sample-barcoded 5' primer and a J-beta primer mix characterized a second PCR of about 6 to 12 cycles. TCRdb independently ran MiXCR on the 5' RACE reads; one entry per CDR3 protein. Of around 800,000 distinct CDR3 sequences listed, 20% to 30% are singletons. This entry belongs to a study of blood T cells in healthy people across ages. Germline V gene sequence: CDR1 SGHRS, CDR2 YFSETQ. The CDR3 consists of 15 residues. Trimming cost V 0 bases and J 0 bases, with 7 bases left between them. Study results and limitations: Comparison with aged donors showed that long-lived donors had more naive CD4+ cells and higher diversity.

Another study also made use of these data, one on T cells of mothers and their children.

Sequenced input: blood. The V and J genes are TRBV5-1 and TRBJ2-1; possibly TRBD2 for D (5 bases). This clonotype was obtained from a boy younger than 18 in good health. The CDR3 bases are TGCGCCAGCAGCTTGGTCCGGGACTCCTACAATGAGCAGTTCTTC. Its translation is CASSLVRDSYNEQFF.